This T cell receptor beta chain is from a study of T-cell reconstitution after alpha-beta-depleted transplantation in children. The CDR3 spans 16 residues. V was cut by 1 base and J by 4 bases, with 16 bases left in between. CDR1 and CDR2 from the germline V gene are MGHRA and YSYEKL. General study findings and limits: Surviving recipient T cells and intrathymic progenitors accounted for some patients' high TCRbeta diversity at day 60.

Comments on this clonotype: What it recognizes is unknown.

This sample's TCRbeta library carried unique molecular identifier barcodes. TCRdb passed the PCR reads through MiXCR, listing each CDR3 protein once. The data show hundreds of thousands of distinct CDR3 sequences, roughly 13% seen once. The clonotype was recovered from a girl between 2 and 10 years old with congenital amegakaryocytic thrombocytopenia, due to receive a stem cell transplant. The sample here was PBMCs, taken before TCRalphabeta/CD19-depleted stem cell transplant. J is TRBJ1-2 and V is TRBV4-1; tentative D call: TRBD1 (5 bases). The chain's CDR3 is CASSQVSAGPTYGYTF. The CDR3 DNA reads TGCGCCAGCAGCCAAGTTAGCGCAGGGCCTACCTATGGCTACACCTTC.